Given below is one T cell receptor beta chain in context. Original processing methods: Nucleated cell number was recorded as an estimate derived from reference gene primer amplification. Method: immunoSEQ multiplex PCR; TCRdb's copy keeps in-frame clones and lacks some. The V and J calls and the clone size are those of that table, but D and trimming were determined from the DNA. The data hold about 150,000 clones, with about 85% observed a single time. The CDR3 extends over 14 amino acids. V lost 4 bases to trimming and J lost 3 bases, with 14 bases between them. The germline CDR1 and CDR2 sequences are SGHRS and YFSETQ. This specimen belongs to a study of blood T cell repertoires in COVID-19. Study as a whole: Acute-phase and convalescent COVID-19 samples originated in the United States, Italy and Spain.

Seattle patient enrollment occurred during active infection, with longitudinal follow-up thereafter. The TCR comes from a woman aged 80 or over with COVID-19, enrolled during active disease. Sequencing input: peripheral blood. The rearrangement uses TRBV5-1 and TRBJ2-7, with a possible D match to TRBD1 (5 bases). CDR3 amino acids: CASSGVGAHYEQYF. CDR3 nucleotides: TGCGCCAGCAGCGGGGTTGGGGCCCACTACGAGCAGTACTTC.